This T cell receptor (beta chain) was captured in a study of Ad26.COV2.S vaccination and SARS-CoV-2 variants. General study results and limits: Vaccinees displayed broader spike-specific TCR repertoires than placebo recipients.

Only in-frame clones appear in the TCRdb table, and some are missing; sequencing was by immunoSEQ multiplex PCR. The sample has roughly 380,000 clones; 90% to 95% are singletons. There are 15 residues in the CDR3. V lost 6 bases, J lost 4 bases, and 6 bases stayed unmatched. Germline CDR1 and CDR2: MDHEN and SYDVKM. Concerning this clone itself: Its antigen remains unidentified.

Sequencing was performed on peripheral blood, taken after recovery from COVID-19. The receptor's source is a human donor who had recovered from COVID-19. J is TRBJ2-2 and V is TRBV28; 9 positions match TRBD2. Here the CDR3 reads CASRPRGGFTGELFF. Written as DNA, the CDR3 is TGTGCCAGCAGACCGCGGGGGGGCTTCACCGGGGAGCTGTTTTTT. Variable domain in full (rest from reference TRBV28 and TRBJ2-2): DVKVTQSSRYLVKRTGEKVFLECVQDMDHENMFWYRQDPGLGLRLIYFSYDVKMKEKGDIPEGYSVSREKKERFSLILESASTNQTSMYLCASRPRGGFTGELFFGEGSRLTVL.